This T cell receptor beta chain originates from a study of Ad26.COV2.S vaccination and SARS-CoV-2 variants. Study summary: Into the muscle, Ad26.COV2.S was dosed once or twice, 56 days apart.

The study, taken as a whole, reports: Following vaccination, spike-specific CD8+ and CD4+ T cell responses reportedly exhibited substantial breadth.

Treatment given: over 15 received Ad26.COV2.S at low or high dose, single or two shots; about 5 received placebo; per-sample allocation not given. Each sample was drawn 63 days after the first injection (of vaccine or placebo). Ad26 vector vaccine expressed Wuhan-strain SARS-CoV-2 spike. This clone was observed a few times. The antigen is undetermined. CDR3 length: 14 residues. Trimming took 6 bases from V and 1 from J, leaving 11 bases between them. The germline V gene has CDR1 WNHNN and CDR2 SYGVQD (reference sequence). TCRdb's copy holds only in-frame clones and misses some; the assay was immunoSEQ multiplex PCR. The table includes some 640,000 clones, around 90% detected once.

The chain couples TRBV10-1 to TRBJ2-3, with a tentative D call TRBD1 (6 bases). Sequences were derived from peripheral blood, sampled in a trial of Ad26.COV2.S vaccine versus placebo. The sequence was collected from a person aged 18-65 years who received the Ad26.COV2.S COVID-19 vaccine or a placebo. CDR3 residues: CASRRDIRTDTQYF. For the CDR3, the DNA is TGCGCCAGCAGAAGGGACATTCGCACAGATACGCAGTATTTT.